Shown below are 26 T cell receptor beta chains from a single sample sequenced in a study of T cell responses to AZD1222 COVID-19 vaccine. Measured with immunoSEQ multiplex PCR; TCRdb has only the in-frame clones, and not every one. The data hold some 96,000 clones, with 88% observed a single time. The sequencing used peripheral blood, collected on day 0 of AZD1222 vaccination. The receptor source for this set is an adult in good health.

In DNA, the CDR3 is TGTGCCAGCAGTTTGCGGGATAATGAGCAGTTCTTC. Its protein is CASSLRDNEQFF. This chain joins TRBV6-2 or TRBV6-3 and TRBJ2-1; D possibly corresponds to TRBD2 (6 bases). Trimming stripped 4 bases from V and 7 bases from J, with 8 bases between. CDR3 length: 12 residues. Germline V gene sequence: CDR1 MNHEY, CDR2 SVGEGT.

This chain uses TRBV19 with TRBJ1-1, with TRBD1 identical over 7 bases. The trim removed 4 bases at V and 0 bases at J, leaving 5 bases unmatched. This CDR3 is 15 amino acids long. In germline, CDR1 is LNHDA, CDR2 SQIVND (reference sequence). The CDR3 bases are TGTGCCAGTAGTACCCAGGGACAGATGAACACTGAAGCTTTCTTT. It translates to CASSTQGQMNTEAFF.

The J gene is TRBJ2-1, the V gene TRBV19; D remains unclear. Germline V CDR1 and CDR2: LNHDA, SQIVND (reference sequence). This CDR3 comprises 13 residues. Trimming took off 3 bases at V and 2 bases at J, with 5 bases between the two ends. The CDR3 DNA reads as TGTGCCAGTAGTATGGACCCCTACAATGAGCAGTTCTTC. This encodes CASSMDPYNEQFF.

The CDR3 sequence: CASSEFLGSEQYF. DNA of the CDR3: TGTGCCAGCAGTGAATTCCTAGGATCCGAGCAGTACTTC. This chain connects TRBV25-1 to TRBJ2-7; unclear D gene. This CDR3 is 13 amino acids long. Germline V CDR1 and CDR2: MGHDK, SYGVNS. Trimming removed 1 base from V and 6 bases from J, with 10 bases in between.

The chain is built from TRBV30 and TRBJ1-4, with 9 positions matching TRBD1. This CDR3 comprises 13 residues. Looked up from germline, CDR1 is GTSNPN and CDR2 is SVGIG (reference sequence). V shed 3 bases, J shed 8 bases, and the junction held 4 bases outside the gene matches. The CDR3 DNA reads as TGTGCCTGGAGGACAGGGGGACGGGAAAAACTGTTTTTT. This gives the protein CAWRTGGREKLFF.

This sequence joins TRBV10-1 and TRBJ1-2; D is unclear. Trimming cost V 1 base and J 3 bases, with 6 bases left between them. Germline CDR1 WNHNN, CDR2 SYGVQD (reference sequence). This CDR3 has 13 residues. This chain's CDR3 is CASSEWKHYGYTF. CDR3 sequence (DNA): TGCGCCAGCAGTGAGTGGAAACACTATGGCTACACCTTC.

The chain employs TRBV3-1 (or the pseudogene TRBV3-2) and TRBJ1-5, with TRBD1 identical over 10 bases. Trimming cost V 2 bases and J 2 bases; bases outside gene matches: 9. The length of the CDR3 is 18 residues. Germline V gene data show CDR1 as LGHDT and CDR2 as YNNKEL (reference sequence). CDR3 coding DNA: TGTGCCAGCAGCCAAACTAGGACAGGGGGTTTCGGCAATCAGCCCCAGCATTTT. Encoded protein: CASSQTRTGGFGNQPQHF.

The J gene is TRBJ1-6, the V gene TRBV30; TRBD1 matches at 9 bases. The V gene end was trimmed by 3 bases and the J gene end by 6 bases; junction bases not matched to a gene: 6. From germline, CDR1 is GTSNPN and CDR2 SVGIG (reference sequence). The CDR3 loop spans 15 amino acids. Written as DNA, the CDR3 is TGTGCCTGGAGCGGACAGGGGCTATCTAATTCACCCCTCCACTTT. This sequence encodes CAWSGQGLSNSPLHF.

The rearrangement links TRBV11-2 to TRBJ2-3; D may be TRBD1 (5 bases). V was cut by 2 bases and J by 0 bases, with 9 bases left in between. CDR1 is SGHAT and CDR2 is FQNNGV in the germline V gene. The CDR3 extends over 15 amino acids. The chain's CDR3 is CASSLIGHSTDTQYF. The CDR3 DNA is TGTGCCAGCAGCTTAATAGGACATAGCACAGATACGCAGTATTTT. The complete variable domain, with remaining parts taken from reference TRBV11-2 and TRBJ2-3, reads EAGVAQSPRYKIIEKRQSVAFWCNPISGHATLYWYQQILGQGPKLLIQFQNNGVVDDSQLPKDRFSAERLKGVDSTLKIQPAKLEDSAVYLCASSLIGHSTDTQYFGPGTRLTVL.

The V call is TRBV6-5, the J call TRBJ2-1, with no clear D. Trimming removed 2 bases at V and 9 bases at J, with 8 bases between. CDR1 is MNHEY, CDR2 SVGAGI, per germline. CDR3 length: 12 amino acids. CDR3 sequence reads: CASSYGRREQFF. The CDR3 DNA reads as TGTGCCAGCAGTTACGGTCGTCGTGAGCAGTTCTTC.

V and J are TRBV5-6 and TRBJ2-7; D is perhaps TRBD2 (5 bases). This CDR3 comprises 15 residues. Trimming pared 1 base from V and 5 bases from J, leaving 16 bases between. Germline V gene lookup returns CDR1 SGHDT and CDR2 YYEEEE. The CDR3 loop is CASSLQGLRGDEQYF. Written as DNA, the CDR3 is TGTGCCAGCAGCTTGCAAGGACTCCGCGGCGACGAGCAGTACTTC.

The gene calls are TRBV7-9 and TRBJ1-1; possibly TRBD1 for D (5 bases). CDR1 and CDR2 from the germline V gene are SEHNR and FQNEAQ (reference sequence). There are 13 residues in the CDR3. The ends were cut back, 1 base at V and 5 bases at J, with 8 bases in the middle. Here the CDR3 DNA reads TGTGCCAGCAGCTTAGAGGGGAGGACTGAAGCTTTCTTT. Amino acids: CASSLEGRTEAFF.

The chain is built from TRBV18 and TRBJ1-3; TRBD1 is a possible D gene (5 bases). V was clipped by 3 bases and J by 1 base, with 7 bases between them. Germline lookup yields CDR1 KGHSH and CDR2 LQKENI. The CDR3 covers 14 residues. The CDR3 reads CASSPRQSGNTIYF. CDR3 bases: TGTGCCAGCTCACCGCGACAGTCTGGAAACACCATATATTTT.

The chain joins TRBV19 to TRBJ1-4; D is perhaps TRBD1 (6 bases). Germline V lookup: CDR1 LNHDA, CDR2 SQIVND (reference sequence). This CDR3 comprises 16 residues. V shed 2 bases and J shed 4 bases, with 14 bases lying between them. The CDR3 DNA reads TGTGCCAGTAGTATAAATTTCAGGGGCGTTAATGAAAAACTGTTTTTT. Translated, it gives CASSINFRGVNEKLFF. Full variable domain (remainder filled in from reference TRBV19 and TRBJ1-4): DGGITQSPKYLFRKEGQNVTLSCEQNLNHDAMYWYRQDPGQGLRLIYYSQIVNDFQKGDIAEGYSVSREKKESFPLTVTSAQKNPTAFYLCASSINFRGVNEKLFFGSGTQLSVL.

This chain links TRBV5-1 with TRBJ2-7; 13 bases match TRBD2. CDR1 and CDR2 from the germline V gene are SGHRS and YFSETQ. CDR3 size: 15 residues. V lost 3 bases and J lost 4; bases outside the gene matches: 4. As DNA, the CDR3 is TGCGCCAGCAGCTCACTAGCGGGAGGGGAGTACGAGCAGTACTTC. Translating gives CASSSLAGGEYEQYF.

CDR3 nucleotide sequence: TGCGCCAGTCGACTAGCGTCGAGGGAGCAGTACTTC. It is translated as CASRLASREQYF. This chain uses TRBV10-2 with TRBJ2-7; 8 bases map to TRBD2. The V gene's germline CDR1 is WSHSY and CDR2 SAAADI. V dropped 9 bases and J dropped 7; count of bases not matched to a gene: 8. The CDR3 sequence is 12 residues long.

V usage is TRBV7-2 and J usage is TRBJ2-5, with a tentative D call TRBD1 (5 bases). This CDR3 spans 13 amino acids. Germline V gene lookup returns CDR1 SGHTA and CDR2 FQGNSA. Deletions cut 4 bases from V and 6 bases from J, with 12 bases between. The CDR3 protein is CASSWGRDKTQYF. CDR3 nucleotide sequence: TGTGCCAGCAGCTGGGGCAGGGATAAGACCCAGTACTTC.

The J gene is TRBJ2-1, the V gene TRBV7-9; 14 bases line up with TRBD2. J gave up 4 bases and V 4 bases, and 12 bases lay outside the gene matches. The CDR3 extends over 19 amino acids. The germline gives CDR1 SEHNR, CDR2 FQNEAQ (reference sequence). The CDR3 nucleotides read TGTGCCAGCAGCTCTCGACTAGCGGGAGGGCCAAGGGAATACAATGAGCAGTTCTTC. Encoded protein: CASSSRLAGGPREYNEQFF.

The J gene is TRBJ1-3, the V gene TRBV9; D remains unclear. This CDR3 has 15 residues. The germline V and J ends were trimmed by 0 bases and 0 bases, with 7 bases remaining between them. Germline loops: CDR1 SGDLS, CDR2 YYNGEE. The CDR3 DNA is TGTGCCAGCAGCGTAGGTAAAGCCTCTGGAAACACCATATATTTT. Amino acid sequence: CASSVGKASGNTIYF. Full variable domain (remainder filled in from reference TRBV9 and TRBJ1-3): DSGVTQTPKHLITATGQRVTLRCSPRSGDLSVYWYQQSLDQGLQFLIQYYNGEERAKGNILERFSAQQFPDLHSELNLSSLELGDSALYFCASSVGKASGNTIYFGEGSWLTVV.

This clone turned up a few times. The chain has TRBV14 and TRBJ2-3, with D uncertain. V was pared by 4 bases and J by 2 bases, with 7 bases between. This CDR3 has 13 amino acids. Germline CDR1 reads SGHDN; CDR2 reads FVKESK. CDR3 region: CASSPENTDTQYF. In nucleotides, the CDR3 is TGTGCCAGCAGCCCAGAGAACACAGATACGCAGTATTTT.

CDR3 coding DNA: TGTGCCAGCAGGTCTCAGGGGATGAGCACTGAAGCTTTCTTT. This codes for CASRSQGMSTEAFF. This chain joins TRBV5-6 and TRBJ1-1; D perhaps matches TRBD1 (6 bases). CDR1 and CDR2 (germline): SGHDT, YYEEEE. V gave up 5 bases and J gave up 4 bases, with 15 bases separating them. This CDR3 has 14 amino acids.

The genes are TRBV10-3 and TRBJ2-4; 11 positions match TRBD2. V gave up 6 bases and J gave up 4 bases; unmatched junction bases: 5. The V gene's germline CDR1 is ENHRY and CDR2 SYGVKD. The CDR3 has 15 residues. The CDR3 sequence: CAISPTSGTKNIQYF. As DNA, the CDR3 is TGTGCCATCAGCCCGACTAGCGGGACTAAAAACATTCAGTACTTC.

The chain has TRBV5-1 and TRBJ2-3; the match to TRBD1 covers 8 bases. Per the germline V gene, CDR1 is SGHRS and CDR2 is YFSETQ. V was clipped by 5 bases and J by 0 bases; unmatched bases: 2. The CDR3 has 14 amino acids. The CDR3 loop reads CASRWTGSTDTQYF. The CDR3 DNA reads TGCGCCAGCAGGTGGACAGGGAGCACAGATACGCAGTATTTT.

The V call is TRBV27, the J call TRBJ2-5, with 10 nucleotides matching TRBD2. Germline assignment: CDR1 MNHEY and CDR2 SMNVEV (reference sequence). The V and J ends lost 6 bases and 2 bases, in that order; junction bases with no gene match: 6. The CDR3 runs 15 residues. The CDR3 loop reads CASRPSGRRQETQYF. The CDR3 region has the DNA TGTGCCAGCAGACCTAGCGGGAGACGGCAAGAGACCCAGTACTTC.

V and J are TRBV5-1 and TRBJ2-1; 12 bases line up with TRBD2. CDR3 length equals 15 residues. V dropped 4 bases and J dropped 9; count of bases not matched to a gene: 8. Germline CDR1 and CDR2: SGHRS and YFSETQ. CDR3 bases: TGCGCCAGCAGCAACCGGACTAGCGGGATTGGTGAGCAGTTCTTC. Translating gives CASSNRTSGIGEQFF.

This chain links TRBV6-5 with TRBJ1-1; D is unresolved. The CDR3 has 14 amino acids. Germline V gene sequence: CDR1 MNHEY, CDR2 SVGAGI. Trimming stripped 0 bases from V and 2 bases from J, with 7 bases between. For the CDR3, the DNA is TGTGCCAGCAGTTACTCCGGGGAAAACACTGAAGCTTTCTTT. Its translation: CASSYSGENTEAFF.